Listed here is a single T cell receptor (beta chain). What it recognizes is unknown. The data were produced by immunoSEQ multiplex PCR, yet TCRdb's version contains in-frame clones alone and is incomplete. The table lists about 96,000 clones, 80% of them singletons. The time point is: baseline, week 1 (first vaccination visit). The treatment denotes: pre-vaccination baseline after standard-of-care therapy. Donors' newly diagnosed IDH1-mutant WHO grade 3 or 4 astrocytomas lacked nuclear ATRX. The data stem from a study of a mutant IDH1 vaccine in newly diagnosed glioma. Overall study context: Patients previously underwent radiotherapy, temozolomide, or both, and most underwent both.

Germline-derived CDR1 and CDR2 are SQVTM and ANQGSEA. This CDR3 is 12 amino acids long. The V and J ends lost 7 bases and 6 bases, in that order; junction bases with no gene match: 8. General observations from the study: Pseudoprogression seemed unlinked to shifts in top peripheral T cell clonotypes.

V is TRBV29-1 and J is TRBJ1-2; 7 bases match TRBD1. Sequences were derived from PBMCs, sampled from a glioma patient treated with radiotherapy, temozolomide or both. The TCR originated in a middle-aged man with glioma. The CDR3 here is CSAEGDSHGYTF. The CDR3, as DNA: TGCAGCGCCGAGGGGGACAGCCATGGCTACACCTTC.